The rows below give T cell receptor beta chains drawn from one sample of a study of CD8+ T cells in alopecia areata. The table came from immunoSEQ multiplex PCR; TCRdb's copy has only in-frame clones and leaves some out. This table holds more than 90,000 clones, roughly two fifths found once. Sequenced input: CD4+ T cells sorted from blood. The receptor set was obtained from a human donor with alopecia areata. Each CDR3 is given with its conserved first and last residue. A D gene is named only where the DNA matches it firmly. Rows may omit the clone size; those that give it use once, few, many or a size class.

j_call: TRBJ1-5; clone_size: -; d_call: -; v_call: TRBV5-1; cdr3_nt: TGCGCCAGCAGCTTGTATGGCAATCAGCCCCAGCATTTT; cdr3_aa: CASSLYGNQPQHF
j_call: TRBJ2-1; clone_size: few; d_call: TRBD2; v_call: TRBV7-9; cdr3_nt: TGTGCCAGCAGACGACCTAGCGGGAGCAGAAAAAATGAGCAGTTCTTC; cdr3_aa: CASRRPSGSRKNEQFF
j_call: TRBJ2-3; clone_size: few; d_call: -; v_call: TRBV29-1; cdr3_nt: TGCAGCGTTGGCCTCAGGGGACCCGATACGCAGTATTTT; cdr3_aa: CSVGLRGPDTQYF
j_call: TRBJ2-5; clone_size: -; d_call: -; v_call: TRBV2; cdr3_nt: TGTGCCAGCAGTGAATGGTTACGGAGGGACCAAGAGACCCAGTACTTC; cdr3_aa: CASSEWLRRDQETQYF
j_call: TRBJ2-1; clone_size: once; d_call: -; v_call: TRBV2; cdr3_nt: TGTGCCAGCAGTCGCGGCTCGGGCTCCTACAATGAGCAGTTCTTC; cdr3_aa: CASSRGSGSYNEQFF
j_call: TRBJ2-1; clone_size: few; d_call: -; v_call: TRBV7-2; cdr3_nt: TGTGCCATCCAGCGGGTGGTGCTCAATGAGCAGTTCTTC; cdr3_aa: CAIQRVVLNEQFF
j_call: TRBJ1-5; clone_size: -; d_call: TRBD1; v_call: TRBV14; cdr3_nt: TGTGCCAGCAGCCACCGGACAGGGCCCCAGCATTTT; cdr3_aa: CASSHRTGPQHF
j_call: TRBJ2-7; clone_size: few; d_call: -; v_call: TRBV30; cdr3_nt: TGTGCCTGGAGTCCCAACTGGAGCTCCTACGAGCAGTACTTC; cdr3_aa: CAWSPNWSSYEQYF
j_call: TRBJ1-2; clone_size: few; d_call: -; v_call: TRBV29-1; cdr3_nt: TGCAGCGTTGCGGACGGTAACTATGGCTACACCTTC; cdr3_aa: CSVADGNYGYTF
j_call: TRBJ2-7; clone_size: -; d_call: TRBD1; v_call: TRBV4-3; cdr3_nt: TGCGCCAGCAGCCAGGGGGTCCTACAGGGGATGACCTACGAGCAGTACTTC; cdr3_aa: CASSQGVLQGMTYEQYF
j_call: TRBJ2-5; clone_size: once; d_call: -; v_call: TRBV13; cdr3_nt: TGTGCCAGCAGACCCGACAGGAAAGAGACCCAGTACTTC; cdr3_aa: CASRPDRKETQYF
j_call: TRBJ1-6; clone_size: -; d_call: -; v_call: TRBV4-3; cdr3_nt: TGCGCCAGCAGCCAAGAGGGCAGGCTAAATTCACCCCTCCACTTT; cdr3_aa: CASSQEGRLNSPLHF
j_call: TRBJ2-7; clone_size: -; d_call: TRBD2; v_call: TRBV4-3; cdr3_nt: TGCGCCAGCAGCCAAGACCTCCCGGGACTAGCGGCTTACGAGCAGTACTTC; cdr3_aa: CASSQDLPGLAAYEQYF
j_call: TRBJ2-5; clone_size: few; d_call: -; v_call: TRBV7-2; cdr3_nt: TGTGCCAGCAGCTTAGACGTGCAGACCCAGTACTTC; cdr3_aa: CASSLDVQTQYF
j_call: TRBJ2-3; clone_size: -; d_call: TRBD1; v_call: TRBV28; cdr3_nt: TGTGCCAGCAGTTTGATGCGCGGGACAGGAGGCCCAGATACGCAGTATTTT; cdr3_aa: CASSLMRGTGGPDTQYF
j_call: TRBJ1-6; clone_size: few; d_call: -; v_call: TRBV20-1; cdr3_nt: TGCAGTGCTCGAGGAGATTCACCCCTCCACTTT; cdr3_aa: CSARGDSPLHF
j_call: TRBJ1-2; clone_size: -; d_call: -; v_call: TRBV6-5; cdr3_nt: TGTGCCAGCAGTTATTTGGGGGGCAGTGGCTACACCTTC; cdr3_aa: CASSYLGGSGYTF
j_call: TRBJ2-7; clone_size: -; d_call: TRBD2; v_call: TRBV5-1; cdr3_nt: TGCGCCAGCAGCTTCGGGGGGACTACAGCCTACGAGCAGTACTTC; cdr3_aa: CASSFGGTTAYEQYF
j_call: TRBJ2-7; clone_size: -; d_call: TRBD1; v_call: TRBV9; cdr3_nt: TGTGCCAGCAGCGTAGAGACAGGGTCGTCCTACGAGCAGTACTTC; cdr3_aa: CASSVETGSSYEQYF
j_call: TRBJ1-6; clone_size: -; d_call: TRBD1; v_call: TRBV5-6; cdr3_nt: TGTGCCAGCAGCCTTGGTATTCAGGGGGCGCGGAATTCACCCCTCCACTTT; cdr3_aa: CASSLGIQGARNSPLHF
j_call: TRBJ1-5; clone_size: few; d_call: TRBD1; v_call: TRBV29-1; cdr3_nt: TGCAGCGTCAGGACAGGGCAGCAGCCCCAGCATTTT; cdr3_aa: CSVRTGQQPQHF
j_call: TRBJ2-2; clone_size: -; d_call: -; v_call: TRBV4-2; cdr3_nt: TGTGCCAGCAGCCAAGTGACCTGGGCCGGCACCGGGGAGCTGTTTTTT; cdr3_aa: CASSQVTWAGTGELFF
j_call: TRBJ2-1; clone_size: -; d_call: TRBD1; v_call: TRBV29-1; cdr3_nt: TGCAGCGCGGACAGGGGGGTGGGTGAGCAGTTCTTC; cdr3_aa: CSADRGVGEQFF
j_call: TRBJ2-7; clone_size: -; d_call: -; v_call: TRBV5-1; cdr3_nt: TGCGCCAGCAGCTCGGACGGGTCCTACGAGCAGTACTTC; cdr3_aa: CASSSDGSYEQYF
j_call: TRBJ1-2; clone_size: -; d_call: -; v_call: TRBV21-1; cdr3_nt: TGTGCCAGCAGCAAAGTAGGCAGGGCTGGTGGCTACACCTTC; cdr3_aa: CASSKVGRAGGYTF
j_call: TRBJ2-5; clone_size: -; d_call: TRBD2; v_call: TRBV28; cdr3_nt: TGTGCCAGCACCCCGGGACTAGCCTTCGTTAGTGGGACCCAGTACTTC; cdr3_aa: CASTPGLAFVSGTQYF
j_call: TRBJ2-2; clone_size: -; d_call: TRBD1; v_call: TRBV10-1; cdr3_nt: TGCGCCAGCAGGGGGACAGGGGGCACCGGGGAGCTGTTTTTT; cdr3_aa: CASRGTGGTGELFF
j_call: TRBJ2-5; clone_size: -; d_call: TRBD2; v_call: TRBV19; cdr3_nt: TGTGCCAGTAGTAGGACTAGCGGGACCTCCGAGACCCAGTACTTC; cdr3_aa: CASSRTSGTSETQYF
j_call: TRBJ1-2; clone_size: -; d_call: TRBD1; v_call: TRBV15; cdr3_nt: TGTGCCACCAGCAGAGATGGAACAGGGGAATTGAAAGGCTACACCTTC; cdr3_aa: CATSRDGTGELKGYTF
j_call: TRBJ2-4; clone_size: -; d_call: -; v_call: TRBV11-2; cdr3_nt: TGTGCCAGCAGCTTAGATCGTGGCAGGGGACCGATTCAGTACTTC; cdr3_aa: CASSLDRGRGPIQYF
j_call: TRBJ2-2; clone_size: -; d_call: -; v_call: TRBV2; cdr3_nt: TGTGCCAGCCGTGTTCCGAACACCGGGGAGCTGTTTTTT; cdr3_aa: CASRVPNTGELFF
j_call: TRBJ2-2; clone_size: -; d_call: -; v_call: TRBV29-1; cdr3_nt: TGCAGCGTTGTTCAACAGATTAACACCGGGGAGCTGTTTTTT; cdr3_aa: CSVVQQINTGELFF
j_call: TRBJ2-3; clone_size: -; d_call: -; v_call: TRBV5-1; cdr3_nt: TGCGCCAGCGTCGAGGGATCTAGCACAGATACGCAGTATTTT; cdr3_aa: CASVEGSSTDTQYF
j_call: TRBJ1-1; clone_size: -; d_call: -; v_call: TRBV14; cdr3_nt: TGTGCCAGCAGCCAAGAATTGGTTGCTTTCTTT; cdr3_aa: CASSQELVAFF
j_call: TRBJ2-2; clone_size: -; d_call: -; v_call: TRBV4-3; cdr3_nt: TGCGCCAGCAGCCACCTGGACTACTACGGTGCCGGGGAGCTGTTTTTT; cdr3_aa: CASSHLDYYGAGELFF
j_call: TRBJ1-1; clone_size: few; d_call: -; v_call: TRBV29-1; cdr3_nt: TGCAGCGTTGAGGGGGGGAGGTACACTGAAGCTTTCTTT; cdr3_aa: CSVEGGRYTEAFF
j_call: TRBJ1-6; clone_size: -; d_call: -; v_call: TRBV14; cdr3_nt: TGTGCCAGCAGCCAAGAGCTCTCGTCACCCCTCCACTTT; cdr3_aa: CASSQELSSPLHF